This T cell receptor (beta chain) was sequenced during a study of beta chain features in type 1 diabetes. Turning to the study itself: Sorted cells, roughly 98,000,000 in number, were examined across all samples.

The entirety of the isolated RNA underwent reverse transcription, so expressed TCRB transcripts were sequenced. Naive, central memory and regulatory T cell samples produced a mean of about 3.5 million reads. This table comes from immunoSEQ multiplex PCR, and its TCRdb copy is limited to in-frame clones, with some not included. The sample has under 200,000 clones, 8.1% seen once. Trimming removed 0 bases at V and 11 bases at J, with 11 bases between. The CDR3 is 13 amino acids. Germline values: CDR1 LNHDA, CDR2 SQIVND (reference sequence). This clone was observed a few times. Its antigen is unknown. Purity (above 98%) was reached by all sorted populations. Whole-study results and caveats: Overrepresentation of cells with high TCR expression could result from cDNA sequencing.

V gene TRBV19 combines with J gene TRBJ1-5, with D uncertain. The source of this sequence is a man aged 18 to 29 in good health. Sequencing was done on a sample of central memory CD4+ T cells from blood. The chain's CDR3 is CASSIELYGAQHF. CDR3 in DNA: TGTGCCAGTAGTATAGAGCTATACGGGGCCCAGCATTTT.